One T cell receptor beta chain is described in this entry. Antigen unknown. Germline CDR1 and CDR2: KGHSH and LQKENI. The CDR3 runs to 13 residues. The V end lost 1 base, the J end lost 5 bases, and 9 bases lay between the germline ends. The time point denotes: naive CD8 control sorted from an acute-time-point sample. Donors were people who inject drugs, followed every 3 months. This entry belongs to a study of CD8 T cells in acute hepatitis C reinfection. General observations from the study: Acute resolver, follow-up resolver and acute chronic samples had similar high diversity.

Clones were sequenced by immunoSEQ multiplex PCR, and TCRdb holds only the in-frame ones, with some missing. This sample carries around 36,000 clones, over 75% of them seen once, and the ten largest clones take approximately 11%. This TCR was recovered from a woman under 30 who spontaneously cleared hepatitis C infection. The chain carries TRBV18 and TRBJ2-7, with D unclear. The specimen sequenced was naive CD8+ T cells from PBMCs. As DNA, the CDR3 is TGTGCCAGCTCACCACGACCCTATAACGAGCAGTACTTC. It translates to CASSPRPYNEQYF. Variable domain in full (rest from reference TRBV18 and TRBJ2-7): NAGVMQNPRHLVRRRGQEARLRCSPMKGHSHVYWYRQLPEEGLKFMVYLQKENIIDESGMPKERFSAEFPKEGPSILRIQQVVRGDSAAYFCASSPRPYNEQYFGPGTRLTVT.